Below, one T cell receptor beta chain is given with its context. The authors' processing: Estimation of nucleated cell counts relied on the amplification of reference gene primers. Profiling relied on immunoSEQ multiplex PCR, and the TCRdb table lists in-frame clones only, not all of them. The D gene and trimming were derived from the DNA, and the V and J assignments and clone size from that table. The profile shows over 200,000 clones, around 80% of them singletons. The sample belongs to a study of blood T cell repertoires in COVID-19. Across the whole study: In each case, the material was cDNA or gDNA derived from T cells, B-cell-depleted T cells, or PBMCs.

The V and J ends lost 2 bases and 7 bases, in that order; junction bases with no gene match: 8. The germline V gene encodes CDR1 KGHSH and CDR2 LQKENI. The CDR3 runs 16 residues. V usage is TRBV18 and J usage is TRBJ2-2; TRBD1 aligns across 9 bases. The sequencing sample was made of peripheral blood. The sequence derives from an elderly man with acute or convalescent COVID-19. For the CDR3, the DNA is TGTGCCAGCTCACCATTCGTACAGGGGGCGAGCGGGGAGCTGTTTTTT. This translates into CASSPFVQGASGELFF.